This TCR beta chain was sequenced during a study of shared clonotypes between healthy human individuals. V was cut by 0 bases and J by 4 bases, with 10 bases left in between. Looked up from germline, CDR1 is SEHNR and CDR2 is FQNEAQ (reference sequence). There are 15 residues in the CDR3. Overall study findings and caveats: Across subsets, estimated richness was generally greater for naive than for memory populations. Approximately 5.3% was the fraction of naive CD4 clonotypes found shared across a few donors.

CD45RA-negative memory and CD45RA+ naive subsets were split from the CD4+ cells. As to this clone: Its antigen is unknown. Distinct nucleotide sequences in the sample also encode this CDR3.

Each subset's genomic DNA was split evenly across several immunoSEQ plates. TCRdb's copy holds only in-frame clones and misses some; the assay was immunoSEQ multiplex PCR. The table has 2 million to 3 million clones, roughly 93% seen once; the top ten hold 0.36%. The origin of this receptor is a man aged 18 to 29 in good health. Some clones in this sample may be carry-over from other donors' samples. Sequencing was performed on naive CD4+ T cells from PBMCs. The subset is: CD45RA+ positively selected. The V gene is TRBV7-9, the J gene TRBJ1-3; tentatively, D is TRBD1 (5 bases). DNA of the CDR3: TGTGCCAGCAGCTTAGCGGGGACCTCCGGAAACACCATATATTTT. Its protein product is CASSLAGTSGNTIYF.